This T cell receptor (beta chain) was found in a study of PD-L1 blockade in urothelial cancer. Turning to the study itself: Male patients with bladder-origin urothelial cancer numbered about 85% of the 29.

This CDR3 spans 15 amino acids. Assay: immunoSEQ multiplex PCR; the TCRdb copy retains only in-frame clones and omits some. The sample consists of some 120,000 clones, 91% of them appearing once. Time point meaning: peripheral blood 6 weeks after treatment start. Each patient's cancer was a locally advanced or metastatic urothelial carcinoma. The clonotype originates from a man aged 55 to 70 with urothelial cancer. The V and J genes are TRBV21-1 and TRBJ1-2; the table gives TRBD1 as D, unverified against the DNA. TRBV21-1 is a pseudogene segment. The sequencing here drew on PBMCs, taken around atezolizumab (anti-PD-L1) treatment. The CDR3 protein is CASRGGYGDHYGYTF. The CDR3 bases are TGTGCCAGCAGAGGGGGTTATGGAGATCACTATGGCTACACCTTC.